This passage covers 14 T cell receptor beta chains from one sample sequenced in a study of a mutant IDH1 vaccine in newly diagnosed glioma (dated by TCRdb to 2020 to 2022). According to the study, the label for this sample's time point signals: week 35, safety follow-up. Every vaccine dose consisted of 300 ug of a 20-mer mutant IDH1 peptide in Montanide, administered subcutaneously together with topical imiquimod. The library was obtained by the immunoSEQ multiplex PCR assay. What TCRdb holds here is the immuneACCESS table cut down to in-frame rearrangements. Part of the clones is not present; checked against another copy, under half of the missing clones reflect an unresolved V gene, and the others are unexplained. In all, the sample holds about 54,000 clones, and under 90% of those were seen once. The top ten clonotypes cover about 4% of the sample. Antigens of these TCRs are unknown. The specimen comprised PBMCs, sampled from a glioma patient whose treatment included an IDH1 peptide vaccine. The receptors stem from a woman in her late teens or twenties with glioma.

The J gene is TRBJ2-5, the V gene TRBV6-6, with TRBD2 identical over 8 bases. The CDR3 covers 14 residues. Germline values: CDR1 MNHNY, CDR2 SVGAGI (reference sequence). J gave up 2 bases and V 6 bases, and 5 bases lay outside the gene matches. The CDR3 here is CASRFGGGQETQYF. Here the CDR3 DNA reads TGTGCCAGCAGATTCGGGGGGGGTCAAGAGACCCAGTACTTC.

The V and J genes are TRBV2 and TRBJ2-7; tentative D call: TRBD2 (6 bases). Germline V lookup: CDR1 SNHLY, CDR2 FYNNEI. This CDR3 is 12 amino acids long. Trimming stripped 6 bases from V and 5 bases from J, with 11 bases between. The CDR3 DNA reads as TGTGCCAGCAGGGGGGGTGCGGACGAGCAGTACTTC. Encoded protein: CASRGGADEQYF. Full variable domain (rest looked up from reference TRBV2 and TRBJ2-7): EPEVTQTPSHQVTQMGQEVILRCVPISNHLYFYWYRQILGQKVEFLVSFYNNEISEKSEIFDDQFSVERPDGSNFTLKIRSTKLEDSAMYFCASRGGADEQYFGPGTRLTVT.

Only one count was recorded for this clone. The chain has TRBV11-2 and TRBJ1-5; D ambiguous. Germline V gene lookup returns CDR1 SGHAT and CDR2 FQNNGV. This CDR3 is 14 amino acids long. The ends were cut back, 5 bases at V and 3 bases at J, with 11 bases in the middle. CDR3 in amino acids: CASSTGPFNQPQHF. The CDR3 nucleotides read TGTGCCAGCAGCACCGGGCCATTCAATCAGCCCCAGCATTTT.

The count of this clone is one. J is TRBJ2-7 and V is TRBV7-9, with 15 bases matching TRBD2. Germline V gene lookup returns CDR1 SEHNR and CDR2 FQNEAQ (reference sequence). The CDR3 extends over 15 amino acids. V dropped 5 bases and J dropped 5; count of bases not matched to a gene: 4. CDR3 in DNA: TGTGCCAGCAGCCGGACTAGCGGGGGGGCTAACGAGCAGTACTTC. Its translation is CASSRTSGGANEQYF.

DNA for the CDR3: TGTGCCAGCAGCTTGGGGGACAGACACTATGGCTACACCTTC. As protein: CASSLGDRHYGYTF. This chain links TRBV7-9 with TRBJ1-2; TRBD1 matches at 7 bases. The CDR3 has 14 residues. CDR1 is SEHNR and CDR2 is FQNEAQ in the germline V gene (reference sequence). With V trimmed by 3 bases and J by 3 bases, 4 bases remained unmatched.

The J gene is TRBJ1-4, the V gene TRBV29-1; D not certain. Trimming shortened V by 6 bases and J by 2 bases, and 7 bases separated the two germline ends. This CDR3 spans 12 amino acids. CDR1 SQVTM and CDR2 ANQGSEA come from the germline V gene. The CDR3 is CSVQKTNEKLFF. CDR3 sequence (DNA): TGCAGCGTACAGAAGACTAATGAAAAACTGTTTTTT.

The rearrangement links TRBV5-6 to TRBJ1-1; tentative D call: TRBD1 (5 bases). The germline gives CDR1 SGHDT, CDR2 YYEEEE. CDR3 length: 14 amino acids. V lost 1 base, J lost 1 base, and 8 bases lay in between. The CDR3 DNA follows: TGTGCCAGCAGCTTGTATGGGGGGAACACTGAAGCTTTCTTT. Translated: CASSLYGGNTEAFF. Supplemented by reference TRBV5-6 and TRBJ1-1, the full variable domain reads DAGVTQSPTHLIKTRGQQVTLRCSPKSGHDTVSWYQQALGQGPQFIFQYYEEEERQRGNFPDRFSGHQFPNYSSELNVNALLLGDSALYLCASSLYGGNTEAFFGQGTRLTVV.

The chain has TRBV18 and TRBJ1-4, with a possible D match to TRBD1 (5 bases). The germline V and J ends were trimmed by 4 bases and 7 bases, with 22 bases remaining between them. The CDR3 covers 17 residues. Germline V CDR1 and CDR2: KGHSH, LQKENI. Here the CDR3 reads CASSRETVPVASEKLFF. The CDR3 bases are TGTGCCAGCTCACGAGAGACAGTACCAGTCGCTAGTGAAAAACTGTTTTTT.

This clone appeared once. This chain joins TRBV2 and TRBJ2-3, with D perhaps TRBD1 (6 bases). The CDR3 is made up of 15 amino acids. Looked up from germline, CDR1 is SNHLY and CDR2 is FYNNEI. V was clipped by 4 bases and J by 0 bases, with 11 bases between them. The CDR3 is CASSGRQASTDTQYF. CDR3 DNA sequence: TGTGCCAGCAGTGGGAGACAGGCTAGCACAGATACGCAGTATTTT.

The chain carries TRBV7-3 and TRBJ2-2; no firm D call. CDR3 length: 14 residues. The V and J ends lost 1 base and 6 bases respectively, with 9 bases between them. CDR1 SGHTA and CDR2 FQGTGA come from the germline V gene. CDR3 amino acids: CASSLKFGAGELFF. CDR3 in DNA: TGTGCCAGCAGCTTAAAGTTTGGGGCCGGGGAGCTGTTTTTT.

The genes are TRBV4-3 and TRBJ2-3; D not certain. Germline values: CDR1 LGHNA, CDR2 YSLEER. Trimming removed 1 base from V and 3 bases from J, with 8 bases in between. The CDR3 totals 14 residues. The CDR3 here is CASSQGLMTDTQYF. CDR3 nucleotides: TGCGCCAGCAGCCAAGGCCTTATGACAGATACGCAGTATTTT.

The rearrangement uses TRBV5-1 and TRBJ2-7, with TRBD2 matching over 11 bases. This CDR3 has 15 amino acids. Losses at the gene ends were 0 bases for V and 4 bases for J; bases not matched to a gene: 3. Germline assignment: CDR1 SGHRS and CDR2 YFSETQ. The CDR3 sequence is CASSLASGGSYEQYF. CDR3 in DNA: TGCGCCAGCAGCTTGGCTAGCGGGGGGTCTTACGAGCAGTACTTC. Combining the CDR3 with reference TRBV5-1 and TRBJ2-7 gives the whole variable domain KAGVTQTPRYLIKTRGQQVTLSCSPISGHRSVSWYQQTPGQGLQFLFEYFSETQRNKGNFPGRFSGRQFSNSRSEMNVSTLELGDSALYLCASSLASGGSYEQYFGPGTRLTVT.

CDR3 amino acids: CASSPREGDYGYTF. The CDR3 DNA sequence: TGTGCCAGCTCACCACGGGAGGGGGACTATGGCTACACCTTC. The gene calls are TRBV18 and TRBJ1-2; possibly TRBD1 for D (6 bases). The ends were cut back, 1 base at V and 3 bases at J, with 9 bases in the middle. Germline V CDR1 and CDR2: KGHSH, LQKENI. The CDR3 is 14 amino acids.

The chain links TRBV6-6 to TRBJ2-7; 7 nucleotides agree with TRBD2. The germline CDR1 and CDR2 sequences are MNHNY and SVGAGI (reference sequence). CDR3 length: 16 residues. V lost 4 bases to trimming and J lost 7 bases; unmatched junction nucleotides: 16. The CDR3, as DNA: TGTGCCAGCAGTTCTACGCGACGGGAGGCGGCCTGGGAGCAGTACTTC. Its protein product is CASSSTRREAAWEQYF.